What follows describes a single T cell receptor beta chain. Other nucleotide sequences from this sample produce the same CDR3. In the PCR, 60 Vbeta and 13 Jbeta primers were used. Using immunoSEQ multiplex PCR, the repertoire was profiled, and TCRdb retains in-frame clones only, with some absent. The top ten clones hold 2% to 3% of a sample with around 94,000 clones, roughly 85% of them seen once. The sample is drawn from a study of cytomegalovirus exposure and HLA in healthy donors. The CDR3 length is 18 residues. The trim removed 1 base at V and 4 bases at J, leaving 11 bases unmatched. In germline, CDR1 is SGHTA, CDR2 FQGNSA.

Sequencing used PBMCs. This chain links TRBV7-2 with TRBJ2-1, with TRBD2 matching over 9 bases. The source of this sequence is a middle-aged man in good health and CMV-seronegative. This CDR3 reads CASSLVRGGAYTYNEQFF. The CDR3, as DNA: TGTGCCAGCAGCTTAGTTCGCGGGGGGGCCTATACATACAATGAGCAGTTCTTC. The entire variable domain, with the rest obtained from reference TRBV7-2 and TRBJ2-1, is as follows: GAGVSQSPSNKVTEKGKDVELRCDPISGHTALYWYRQSLGQGLEFLIYFQGNSAPDKSGLPSDRFSAERTGGSVSTLTIQRTQQEDSAVYLCASSLVRGGAYTYNEQFFGPGTRLTVL.